This TCR beta chain was sequenced in a study of blood T cell repertoires in COVID-19. Looking at the study overall: The United States, Italy and Spain were the sources of the acute and convalescent COVID-19 samples.

Assay: immunoSEQ multiplex PCR; the TCRdb copy retains only in-frame clones and omits some. This table has roughly 250,000 clones, approximately 88% appearing once. CDR3 length: 13 amino acids. Trimming at V came to 6 bases and at J to 3 bases, leaving 2 bases not matched to a gene. Germline V gene lookup returns CDR1 KGHSH and CDR2 LQKENI. This rearrangement joins TRBV18 to TRBJ1-2; 9 bases agree with TRBD1. The sequence was collected from a woman aged 40 to 55 with acute COVID-19. Sequenced material: PBMCs or T cells enriched from blood (not recorded which). The CDR3 loop reads CASSRTGDYGYTF. DNA of the CDR3: TGTGCCAGCTCGAGGACAGGGGACTATGGCTACACCTTC. The full variable domain, rest sourced from reference TRBV18 and TRBJ1-2, is NAGVMQNPRHLVRRRGQEARLRCSPMKGHSHVYWYRQLPEEGLKFMVYLQKENIIDESGMPKERFSAEFPKEGPSILRIQQVVRGDSAAYFCASSRTGDYGYTFGSGTRLTVV.